One and the same sample provided the 6 T cell receptor beta chains below, sequenced in a study of read filtering for tumor transcriptome and immune sequencing (dated by TCRdb to about 2020). Sequencing instrument: Illumina HiSeq 4000. TCR libraries were built from about 420 ng RNA with the Immunoverse kit, using molecular barcoded adaptors covering alpha/delta and beta/gamma chains. In-frame beta chains were kept once TCRdb had trimmed the public reads at Q25 with fastp and called clones with MiXCR. Every CDR3 protein is listed once, alongside the most common genes and DNA of its rows. A total of about 60,000 distinct CDR3 sequences appear in this sample, over 11% of them only once. 45% of the sample is in the top ten clones. Sequenced input: a population of CD138-negative cells sorted from bone marrow. The cell subset or site label, as the study defines it: bone marrow mononuclear cells depleted of CD138+ plasma/myeloma cells by negative magnetic selection. All receptors come from a donor aged 40 or over with multiple myeloma.

This clonotype was recorded at least ten times. V and J are TRBV7-2 and TRBJ1-1; D may be TRBD1 (6 bases). With 3 bases removed from V and 6 bases from J, the gap between germline ends came to 17 bases. From germline, CDR1 is SGHTA and CDR2 FQGNSA. The CDR3 sequence is 15 residues long. CDR3 amino acids: CASSFDTGWGAEAFF. The DNA of the CDR3 is TGTGCCAGCAGCTTCGATACAGGGTGGGGCGCTGAAGCTTTCTTT.

The rearrangement joins TRBV7-2 to TRBJ2-7; unclear D gene. Germline V gives CDR1 SGHTA, CDR2 FQGNSA. The V end was cut by 3 bases, the J end by 0 bases, with 3 bases between. The CDR3 is 12 amino acids. The CDR3 spells CASSFASYEQYF. The CDR3 DNA sequence: TGTGCCAGCAGCTTTGCCTCCTACGAGCAGTACTTC. The entire variable domain, with the rest obtained from reference TRBV7-2 and TRBJ2-7, is as follows: GAGVSQSPSNKVTEKGKDVELRCDPISGHTALYWYRQSLGQGLEFLIYFQGNSAPDKSGLPSDRFSAERTGGSVSTLTIQRTQQEDSAVYLCASSFASYEQYFGPGTRLTVT.

This clonotype was observed a few times. The chain combines TRBV7-9 with TRBJ2-3; 10 positions agree with TRBD2. Germline V gene sequence: CDR1 SEHNR, CDR2 FQNEAQ (reference sequence). J lost 6 bases, V lost 11 bases, and 5 bases had no gene match. The CDR3 is made up of 12 amino acids. The CDR3 reads CALTSGADTQYF. The CDR3 DNA follows: TGTGCCCTTACTAGCGGGGCCGATACGCAGTATTTT.

This clonotype was picked up many times. The rearrangement joins TRBV28 to TRBJ1-5, with TRBD1 matching over 7 bases. The CDR3 has 15 amino acids. With V trimmed by 6 bases and J by 3 bases, 8 bases remained unmatched. Germline loops: CDR1 MDHEN, CDR2 SYDVKM. CDR3: CASRRTGQSNQPQHF. The DNA of the CDR3 is TGTGCCAGCAGGCGGACAGGACAGTCCAATCAGCCCCAGCATTTT.

This chain uses TRBV5-4 with TRBJ1-2, with D perhaps TRBD1 (5 bases). The CDR3 sequence is 14 residues long. The V gene's germline CDR1 is SGHNT and CDR2 YYREEE (reference sequence). Trimming stripped 3 bases from V and 4 bases from J, with 13 bases between. Here the CDR3 DNA reads TGTGCCAGCAGCTCCCTACGGGGGGGCTATGGCTACACCTTC. This sequence encodes CASSSLRGGYGYTF.

The rearrangement links TRBV20-1 to TRBJ1-3; 7 bases line up with TRBD1. With 1 base clipped from V and 1 base from J, the junction kept 1 base outside the gene matches. Germline assignment: CDR1 DFQATT and CDR2 SNEGSKA (reference sequence). The CDR3 is made up of 14 amino acids. The CDR3 here is CSARGQGSGNTIYF. CDR3 bases: TGCAGTGCTAGAGGACAGGGTTCTGGAAACACCATATATTTT.